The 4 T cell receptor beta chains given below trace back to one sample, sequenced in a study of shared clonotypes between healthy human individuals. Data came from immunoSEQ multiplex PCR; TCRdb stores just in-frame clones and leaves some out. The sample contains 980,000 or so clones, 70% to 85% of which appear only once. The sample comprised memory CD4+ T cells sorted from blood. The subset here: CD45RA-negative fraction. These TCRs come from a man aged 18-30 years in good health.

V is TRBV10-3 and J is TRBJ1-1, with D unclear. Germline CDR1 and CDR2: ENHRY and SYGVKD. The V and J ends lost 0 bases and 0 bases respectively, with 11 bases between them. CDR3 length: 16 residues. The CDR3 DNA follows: TGTGCCATCAGTGAGTCTTTAGCAGGTTTGAACACTGAAGCTTTCTTT. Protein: CAISESLAGLNTEAFF.

The CDR3 is CASSEEAPLHF. The CDR3 nucleotides read TGTGCCAGCAGTGAAGAGGCACCCCTCCACTTT. The genes are TRBV6-5 and TRBJ1-6; D is ambiguous. Germline V lookup: CDR1 MNHEY, CDR2 SVGAGI. The V gene lost 5 bases and the J gene lost 11 bases, with 7 bases spanning the gap. This CDR3 spans 11 amino acids.

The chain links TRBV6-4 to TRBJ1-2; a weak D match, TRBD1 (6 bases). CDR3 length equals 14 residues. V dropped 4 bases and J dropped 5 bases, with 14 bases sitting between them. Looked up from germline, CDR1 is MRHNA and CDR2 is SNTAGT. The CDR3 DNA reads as TGTGCCAGCAGTGCGGACAGAAGTGGGTATGGCTACACCTTC. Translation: CASSADRSGYGYTF.

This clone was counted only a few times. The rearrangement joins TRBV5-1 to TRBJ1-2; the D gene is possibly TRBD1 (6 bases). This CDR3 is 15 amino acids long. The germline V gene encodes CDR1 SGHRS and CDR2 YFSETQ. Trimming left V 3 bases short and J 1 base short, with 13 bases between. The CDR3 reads CASSSGGAGNYGYTF. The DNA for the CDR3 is TGCGCCAGCAGCTCCGGGGGCGCCGGTAACTATGGCTACACCTTC.